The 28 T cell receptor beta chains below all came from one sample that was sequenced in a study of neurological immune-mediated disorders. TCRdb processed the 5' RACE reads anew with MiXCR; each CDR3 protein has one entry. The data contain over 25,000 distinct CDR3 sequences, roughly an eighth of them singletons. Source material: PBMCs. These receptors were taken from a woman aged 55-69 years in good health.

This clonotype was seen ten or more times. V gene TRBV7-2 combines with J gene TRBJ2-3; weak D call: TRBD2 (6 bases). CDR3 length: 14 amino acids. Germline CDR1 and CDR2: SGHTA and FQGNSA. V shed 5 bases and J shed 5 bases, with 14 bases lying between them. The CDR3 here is CASSRELAIDTQYF. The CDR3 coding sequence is TGTGCCAGCAGCCGGGAGCTAGCAATAGATACGCAGTATTTT.

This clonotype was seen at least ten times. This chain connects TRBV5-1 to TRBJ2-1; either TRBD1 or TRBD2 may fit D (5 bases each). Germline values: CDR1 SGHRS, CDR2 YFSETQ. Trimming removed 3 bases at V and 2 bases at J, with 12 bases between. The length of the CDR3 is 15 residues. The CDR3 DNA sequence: TGCGCCAGCAGCTCCGACGGGACCCCCTACAATGAGCAGTTCTTC. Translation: CASSSDGTPYNEQFF.

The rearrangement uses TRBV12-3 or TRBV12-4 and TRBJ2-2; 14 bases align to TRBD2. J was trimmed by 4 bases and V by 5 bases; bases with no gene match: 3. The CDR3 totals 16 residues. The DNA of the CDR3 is TGTGCCAGCAGTGGGACTAGCGGGGGACTCACCGGGGAGCTGTTTTTT. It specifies CASSGTSGGLTGELFF.

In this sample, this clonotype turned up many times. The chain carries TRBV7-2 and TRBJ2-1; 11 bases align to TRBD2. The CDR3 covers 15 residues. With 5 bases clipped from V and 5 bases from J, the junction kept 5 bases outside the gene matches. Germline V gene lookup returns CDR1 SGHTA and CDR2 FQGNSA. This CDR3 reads CASSPPGLADNEQFF. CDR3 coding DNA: TGTGCCAGCAGCCCCCCGGGACTAGCGGACAATGAGCAGTTCTTC.

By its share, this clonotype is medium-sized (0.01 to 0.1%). The CDR3 bases are TGTGCCAGCAGTATCGCTAGCGGGGGACGGGAGACCCAGTACTTC. Encoded protein: CASSIASGGRETQYF. The V and J genes are TRBV12-3 or TRBV12-4 and TRBJ2-5, with TRBD2 matching over 10 bases. V shed 5 bases and J 5 bases; nucleotides not matched to a gene: 8. CDR3 length: 15 amino acids.

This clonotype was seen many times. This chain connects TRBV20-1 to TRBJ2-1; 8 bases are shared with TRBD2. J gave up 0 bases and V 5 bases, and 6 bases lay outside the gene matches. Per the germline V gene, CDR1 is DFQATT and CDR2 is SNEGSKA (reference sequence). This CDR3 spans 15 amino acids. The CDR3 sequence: CSAYGGVSSYNEQFF. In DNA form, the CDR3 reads TGCAGTGCTTACGGGGGGGTAAGCTCCTACAATGAGCAGTTCTTC.

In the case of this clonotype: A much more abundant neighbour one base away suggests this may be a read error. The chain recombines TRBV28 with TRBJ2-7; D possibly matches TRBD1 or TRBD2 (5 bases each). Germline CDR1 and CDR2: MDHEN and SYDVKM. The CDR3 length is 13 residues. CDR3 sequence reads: CASRGDGLNDQYF. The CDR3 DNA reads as TGTGCCAGCAGAGGGGACGGTCTAAACGATCAGTACTTC.

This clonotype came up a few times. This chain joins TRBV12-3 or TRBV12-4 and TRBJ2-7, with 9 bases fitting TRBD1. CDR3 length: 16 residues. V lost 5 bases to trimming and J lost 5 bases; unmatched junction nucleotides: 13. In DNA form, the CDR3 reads TGTGCCAGCAGTCCGTCACCGGGACAGGGTACCCACGAGCAGTACTTC. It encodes CASSPSPGQGTHEQYF.

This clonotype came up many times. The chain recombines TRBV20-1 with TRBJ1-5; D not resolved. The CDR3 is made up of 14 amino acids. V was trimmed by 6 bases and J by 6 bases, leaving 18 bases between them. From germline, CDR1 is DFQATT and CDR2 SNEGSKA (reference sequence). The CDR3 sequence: CSALDWGKGQPQHF. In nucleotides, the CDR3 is TGCAGTGCCCTGGACTGGGGTAAGGGTCAGCCCCAGCATTTT.

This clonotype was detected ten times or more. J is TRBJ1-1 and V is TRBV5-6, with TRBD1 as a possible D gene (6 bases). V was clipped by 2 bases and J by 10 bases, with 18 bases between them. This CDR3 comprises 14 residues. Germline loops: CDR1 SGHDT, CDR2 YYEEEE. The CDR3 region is CASSFIGQPLGAFF. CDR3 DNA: TGTGCCAGCAGCTTCATAGGACAGCCTTTGGGAGCTTTCTTT. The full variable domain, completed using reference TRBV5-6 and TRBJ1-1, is DAGVTQSPTHLIKTRGQQVTLRCSPKSGHDTVSWYQQALGQGPQFIFQYYEEEERQRGNFPDRFSGHQFPNYSSELNVNALLLGDSALYLCASSFIGQPLGAFFGQGTRLTVV.

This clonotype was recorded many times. In DNA, the CDR3 is TGTGCCAGCAGCTTAGTACCGCGGGGGGTGGGGGATGAGCAGTTCTTC. It is translated as CASSLVPRGVGDEQFF. V usage is TRBV7-2 and J usage is TRBJ2-1; TRBD2 agrees at 8 bases. Germline V gives CDR1 SGHTA, CDR2 FQGNSA. V shed 1 base, J shed 8 bases, and the junction held 10 bases outside the gene matches. The CDR3 is 16 residues long. The variable domain in full, completed from reference TRBV7-2 and TRBJ2-1, reads GAGVSQSPSNKVTEKGKDVELRCDPISGHTALYWYRQSLGQGLEFLIYFQGNSAPDKSGLPSDRFSAERTGGSVSTLTIQRTQQEDSAVYLCASSLVPRGVGDEQFFGPGTRLTVL.

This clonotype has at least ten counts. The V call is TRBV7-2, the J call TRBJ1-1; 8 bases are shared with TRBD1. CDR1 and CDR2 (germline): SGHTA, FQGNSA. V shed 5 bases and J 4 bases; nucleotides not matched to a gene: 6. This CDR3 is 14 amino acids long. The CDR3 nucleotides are TGTGCCAGCAGCCCAGGGGGCCTCAGCACTGAAGCTTTCTTT. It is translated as CASSPGGLSTEAFF.

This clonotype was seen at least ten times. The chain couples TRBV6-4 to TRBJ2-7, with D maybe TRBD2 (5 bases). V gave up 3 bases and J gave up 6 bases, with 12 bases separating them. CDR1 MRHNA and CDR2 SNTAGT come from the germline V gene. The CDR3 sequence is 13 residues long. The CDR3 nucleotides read TGTGCCAGCAGTGAGGGAGATACTGGCGAGCAGTACTTC. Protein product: CASSEGDTGEQYF.

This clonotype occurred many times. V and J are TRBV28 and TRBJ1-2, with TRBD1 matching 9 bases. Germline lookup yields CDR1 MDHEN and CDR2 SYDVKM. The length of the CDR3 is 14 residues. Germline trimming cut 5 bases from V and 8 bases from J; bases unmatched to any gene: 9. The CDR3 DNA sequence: TGTGCCAGCAGTCAGTCGGACAGGGGAGGCGGCTACACCTTC. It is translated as CASSQSDRGGGYTF.

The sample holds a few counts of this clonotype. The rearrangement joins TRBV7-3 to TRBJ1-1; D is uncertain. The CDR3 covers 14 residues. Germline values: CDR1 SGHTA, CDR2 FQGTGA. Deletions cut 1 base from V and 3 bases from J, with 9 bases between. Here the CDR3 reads CASSLIYGDTEAFF. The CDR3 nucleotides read TGTGCCAGCAGCTTAATCTACGGGGACACTGAAGCTTTCTTT.

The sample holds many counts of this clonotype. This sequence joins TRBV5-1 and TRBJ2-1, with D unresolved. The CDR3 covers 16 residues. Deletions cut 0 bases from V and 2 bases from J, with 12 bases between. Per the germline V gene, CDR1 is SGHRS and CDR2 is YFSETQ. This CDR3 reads CASSLGGETTYNEQFF. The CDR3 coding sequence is TGCGCCAGCAGCTTGGGCGGAGAGACCACCTACAATGAGCAGTTCTTC.

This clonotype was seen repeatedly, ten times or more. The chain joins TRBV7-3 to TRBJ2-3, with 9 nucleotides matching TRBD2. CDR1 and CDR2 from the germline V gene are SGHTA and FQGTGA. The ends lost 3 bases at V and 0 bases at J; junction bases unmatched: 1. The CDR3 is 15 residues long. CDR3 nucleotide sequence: TGTGCCAGCAGCTTCAGCGGGGGGAGCACAGATACGCAGTATTTT. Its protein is CASSFSGGSTDTQYF.

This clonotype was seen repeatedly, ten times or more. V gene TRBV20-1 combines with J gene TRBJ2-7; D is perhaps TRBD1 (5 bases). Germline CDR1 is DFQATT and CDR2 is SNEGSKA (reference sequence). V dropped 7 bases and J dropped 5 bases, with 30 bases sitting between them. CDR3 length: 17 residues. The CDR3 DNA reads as TGCAGTGGCCGGGCAGTCCTAGGGGTTCGGAAAATCGACGAGCAGTACTTC. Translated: CSGRAVLGVRKIDEQYF.

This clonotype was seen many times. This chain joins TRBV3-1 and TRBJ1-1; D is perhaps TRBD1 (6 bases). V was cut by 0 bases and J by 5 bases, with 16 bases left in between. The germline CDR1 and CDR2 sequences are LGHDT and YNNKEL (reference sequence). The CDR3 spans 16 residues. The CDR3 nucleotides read TGTGCCAGCAGCCAAGATCAAGCGGGGGGCCGTACTGAAGCTTTCTTT. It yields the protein CASSQDQAGGRTEAFF.

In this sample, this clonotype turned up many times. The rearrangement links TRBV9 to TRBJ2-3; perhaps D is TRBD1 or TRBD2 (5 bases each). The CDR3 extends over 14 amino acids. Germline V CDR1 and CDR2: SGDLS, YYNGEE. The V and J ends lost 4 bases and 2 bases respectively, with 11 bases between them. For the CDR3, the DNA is TGTGCCAGCAGCTGGGACGGCTACACAGATACGCAGTATTTT. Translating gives CASSWDGYTDTQYF.

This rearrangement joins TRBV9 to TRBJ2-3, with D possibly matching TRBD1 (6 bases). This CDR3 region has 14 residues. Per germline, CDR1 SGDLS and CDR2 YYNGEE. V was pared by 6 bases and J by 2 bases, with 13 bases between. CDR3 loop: CASTRQEVTDTQYF. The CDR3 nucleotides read TGTGCCAGCACCCGACAGGAGGTCACAGATACGCAGTATTTT. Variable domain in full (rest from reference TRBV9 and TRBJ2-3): DSGVTQTPKHLITATGQRVTLRCSPRSGDLSVYWYQQSLDQGLQFLIQYYNGEERAKGNILERFSAQQFPDLHSELNLSSLELGDSALYFCASTRQEVTDTQYFGPGTRLTVL.

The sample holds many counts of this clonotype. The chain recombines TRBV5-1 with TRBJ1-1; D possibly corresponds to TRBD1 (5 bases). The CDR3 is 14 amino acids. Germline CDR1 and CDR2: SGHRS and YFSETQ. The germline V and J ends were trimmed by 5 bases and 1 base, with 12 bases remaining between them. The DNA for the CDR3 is TGCGCCAGCAGGGAACCGACAGAGAACACTGAAGCTTTCTTT. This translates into CASREPTENTEAFF.

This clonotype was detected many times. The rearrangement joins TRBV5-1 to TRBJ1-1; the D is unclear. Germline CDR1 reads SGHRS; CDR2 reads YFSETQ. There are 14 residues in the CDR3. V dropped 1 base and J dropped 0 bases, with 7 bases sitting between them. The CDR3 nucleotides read TGCGCCAGCAGCTTGAGAGCCATGAACACTGAAGCTTTCTTT. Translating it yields CASSLRAMNTEAFF.

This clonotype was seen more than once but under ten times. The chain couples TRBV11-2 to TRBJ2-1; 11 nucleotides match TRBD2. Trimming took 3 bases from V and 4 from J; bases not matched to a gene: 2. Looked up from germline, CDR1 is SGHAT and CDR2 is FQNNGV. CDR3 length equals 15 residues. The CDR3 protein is CASSLGLAEYNEQFF. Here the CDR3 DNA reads TGTGCCAGCAGCTTGGGACTAGCGGAGTACAATGAGCAGTTCTTC.

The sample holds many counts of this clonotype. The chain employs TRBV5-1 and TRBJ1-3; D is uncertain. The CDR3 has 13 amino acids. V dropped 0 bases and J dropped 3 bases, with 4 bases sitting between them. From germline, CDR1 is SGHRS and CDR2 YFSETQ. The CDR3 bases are TGCGCCAGCAGCTTGGAGAGTGGAAACACCATATATTTT. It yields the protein CASSLESGNTIYF.

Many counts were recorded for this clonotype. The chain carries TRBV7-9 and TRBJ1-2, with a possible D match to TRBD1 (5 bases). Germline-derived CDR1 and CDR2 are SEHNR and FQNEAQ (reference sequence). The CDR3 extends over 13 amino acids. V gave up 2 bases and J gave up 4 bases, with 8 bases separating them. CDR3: CASSLRGPYGYTF. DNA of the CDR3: TGTGCCAGCAGCTTAAGGGGTCCCTATGGCTACACCTTC.

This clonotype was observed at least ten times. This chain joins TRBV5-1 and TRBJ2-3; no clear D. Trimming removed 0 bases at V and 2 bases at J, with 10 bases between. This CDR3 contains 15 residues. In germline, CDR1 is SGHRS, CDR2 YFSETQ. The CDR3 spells CASSLAVALTDTQYF. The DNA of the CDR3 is TGCGCCAGCAGCTTGGCTGTGGCACTCACAGATACGCAGTATTTT.

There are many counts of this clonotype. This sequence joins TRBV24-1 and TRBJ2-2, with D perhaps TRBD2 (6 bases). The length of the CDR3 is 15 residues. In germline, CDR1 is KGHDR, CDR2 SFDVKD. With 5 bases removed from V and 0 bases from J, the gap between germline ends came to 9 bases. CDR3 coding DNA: TGTGCCACCAGTGTCGGGAGAACGAACACCGGGGAGCTGTTTTTT. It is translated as CATSVGRTNTGELFF.